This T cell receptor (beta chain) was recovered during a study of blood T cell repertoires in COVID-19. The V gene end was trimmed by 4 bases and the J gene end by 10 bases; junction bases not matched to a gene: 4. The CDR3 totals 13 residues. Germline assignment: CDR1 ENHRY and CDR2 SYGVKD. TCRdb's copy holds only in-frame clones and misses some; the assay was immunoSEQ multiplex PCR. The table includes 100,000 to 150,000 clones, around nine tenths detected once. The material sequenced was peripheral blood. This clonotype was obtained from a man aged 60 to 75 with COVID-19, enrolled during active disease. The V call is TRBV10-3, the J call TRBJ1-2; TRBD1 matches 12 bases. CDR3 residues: CAISGGQGAPYTF. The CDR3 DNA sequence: TGTGCCATCAGTGGGGGACAGGGGGCCCCCTACACCTTC.